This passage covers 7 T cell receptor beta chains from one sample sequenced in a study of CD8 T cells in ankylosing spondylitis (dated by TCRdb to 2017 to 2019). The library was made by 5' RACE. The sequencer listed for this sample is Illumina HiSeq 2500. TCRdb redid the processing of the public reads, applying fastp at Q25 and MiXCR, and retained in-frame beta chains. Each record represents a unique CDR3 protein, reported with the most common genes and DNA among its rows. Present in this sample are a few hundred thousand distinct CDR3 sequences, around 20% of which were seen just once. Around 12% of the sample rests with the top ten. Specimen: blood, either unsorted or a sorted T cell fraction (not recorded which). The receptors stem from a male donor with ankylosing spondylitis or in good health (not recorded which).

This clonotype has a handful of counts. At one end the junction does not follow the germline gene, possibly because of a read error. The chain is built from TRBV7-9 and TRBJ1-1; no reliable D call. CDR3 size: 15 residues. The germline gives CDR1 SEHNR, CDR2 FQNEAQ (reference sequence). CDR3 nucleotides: TGTGCCAGCAGCATAGCCATGACCCTGAACACTGAAGCTTTCTTT. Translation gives CASSIAMTLNTEAFF.

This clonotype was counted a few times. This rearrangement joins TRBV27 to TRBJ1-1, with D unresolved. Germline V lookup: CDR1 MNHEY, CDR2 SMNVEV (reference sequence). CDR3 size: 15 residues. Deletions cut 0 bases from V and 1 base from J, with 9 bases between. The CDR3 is CASSLSPTTNTEAFF. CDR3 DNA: TGTGCCAGCAGTTTATCCCCGACAACGAACACTGAAGCTTTCTTT.

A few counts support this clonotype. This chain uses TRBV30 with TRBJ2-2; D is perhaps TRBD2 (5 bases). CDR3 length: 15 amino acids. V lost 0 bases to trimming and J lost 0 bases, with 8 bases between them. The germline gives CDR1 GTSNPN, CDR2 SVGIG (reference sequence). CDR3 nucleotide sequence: TGTGCCTGGAGTGTTGGGAGTACGAACACCGGGGAGCTGTTTTTT. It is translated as CAWSVGSTNTGELFF.

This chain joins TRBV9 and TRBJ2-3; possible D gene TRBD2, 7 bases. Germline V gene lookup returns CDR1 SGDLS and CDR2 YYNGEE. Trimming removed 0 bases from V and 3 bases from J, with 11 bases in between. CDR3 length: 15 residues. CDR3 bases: TGTGCCAGCAGCGTAGAAGGGGGGGTGACAGATACGCAGTATTTT. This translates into CASSVEGGVTDTQYF.

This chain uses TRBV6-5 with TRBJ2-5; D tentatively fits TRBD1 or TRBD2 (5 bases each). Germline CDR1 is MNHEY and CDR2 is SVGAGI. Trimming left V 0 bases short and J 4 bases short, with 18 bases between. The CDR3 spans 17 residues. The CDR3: CASSYSRDLPSRETQYF. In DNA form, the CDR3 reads TGTGCCAGCAGTTACTCGAGGGACCTCCCCTCCCGAGAGACCCAGTACTTC.

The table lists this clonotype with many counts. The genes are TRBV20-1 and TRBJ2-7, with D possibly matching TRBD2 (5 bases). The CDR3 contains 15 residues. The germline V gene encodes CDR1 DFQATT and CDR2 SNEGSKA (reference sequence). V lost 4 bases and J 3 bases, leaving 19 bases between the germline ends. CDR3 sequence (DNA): TGCAGTGCTATCACCCCCGAGGGTAGTTTCTACGAGCAGTACTTC. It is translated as CSAITPEGSFYEQYF.

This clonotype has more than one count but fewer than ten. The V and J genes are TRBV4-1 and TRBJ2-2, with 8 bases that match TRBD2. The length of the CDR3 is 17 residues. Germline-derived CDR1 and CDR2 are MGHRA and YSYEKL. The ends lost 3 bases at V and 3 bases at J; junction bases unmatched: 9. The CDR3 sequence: CASSHPGGLGDTGELFF. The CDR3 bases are TGCGCCAGCAGCCACCCCGGGGGACTAGGGGACACCGGGGAGCTGTTTTTT.